Each of the 10 T cell receptor beta chains below was sequenced from the same sample in a study of cytomegalovirus exposure and HLA in healthy donors. The PCR employed 60 Vbeta primers together with 13 Jbeta primers. Assay: immunoSEQ multiplex PCR; the TCRdb copy retains only in-frame clones and omits some. The profile shows 85,000 to 100,000 clones, 60% to 85% of them singletons. Sequencing was performed on PBMCs. These receptors all stem from a woman aged 40 to 49 in good health and CMV-seronegative.

Here the CDR3 reads CASSHSSNEQFF. The CDR3 coding sequence is TGTGCCAGCAGCCATAGTTCGAACGAGCAGTTCTTC. The gene calls are TRBV7-6 and TRBJ2-1; no definite D call. This CDR3 is built from 12 residues. V lost 5 bases and J lost 10, with 12 bases in between. Germline-derived CDR1 and CDR2 are SGHVS and FNYEAQ.

This clone showed up just a few times. V is TRBV5-4 and J is TRBJ1-1; 7 bases line up with TRBD1. This CDR3 region has 14 residues. V gave up 4 bases and J gave up 5 bases; unmatched junction bases: 8. Looked up from germline, CDR1 is SGHNT and CDR2 is YYREEE (reference sequence). The CDR3 region has the DNA TGTGCCAGCAGCCCCCAGACAGGGAGGACTGAAGCTTTCTTT. Its protein product is CASSPQTGRTEAFF.

CDR3 bases: TGTGCCAGCAGCTTGGTCACTGCCAGCGGCTATGGCTACACCTTC. This encodes CASSLVTASGYGYTF. V gene TRBV5-6 combines with J gene TRBJ1-2; D is unresolved. CDR1 and CDR2 (germline): SGHDT, YYEEEE. The CDR3 is made up of 15 amino acids. The V end lost 0 bases, the J end lost 4 bases, and 13 bases lay between the germline ends.

The V gene is TRBV6-4, the J gene TRBJ2-7; a possible D gene is TRBD2 (6 bases). This CDR3 has 13 amino acids. Germline V gene sequence: CDR1 MRHNA, CDR2 SNTAGT. Trimming stripped 4 bases from V and 7 bases from J, with 14 bases between. CDR3 residues: CASSAEGGGEQYF. CDR3 nucleotide sequence: TGTGCCAGCAGTGCTGAGGGAGGAGGGGAGCAGTACTTC.

This clone was counted between two and nine times. Within the sample, other DNA sequences also encode this same CDR3. The rearrangement joins TRBV20-1 to TRBJ1-1; no clear D gene. V lost 3 bases, J lost 5 bases, and 7 bases lay in between. The CDR3 has 11 residues. CDR1 and CDR2 from the germline V gene are DFQATT and SNEGSKA (reference sequence). The CDR3 is CSASGGTEAFF. The CDR3 DNA follows: TGCAGTGCTAGCGGAGGAACTGAAGCTTTCTTT.

The chain uses TRBV9 and TRBJ2-7; 11 nucleotides align to TRBD1. The CDR3 contains 16 residues. Germline CDR1 reads SGDLS; CDR2 reads YYNGEE. V was clipped by 2 bases and J by 7 bases; unmatched bases: 11. The CDR3 protein is CASSVGRGQGAGEQYF. The CDR3 DNA reads as TGTGCCAGCAGCGTTGGGCGTGGACAGGGGGCGGGGGAGCAGTACTTC. The whole variable domain, remainder taken from reference TRBV9 and TRBJ2-7, is DSGVTQTPKHLITATGQRVTLRCSPRSGDLSVYWYQQSLDQGLQFLIQYYNGEERAKGNILERFSAQQFPDLHSELNLSSLELGDSALYFCASSVGRGQGAGEQYFGPGTRLTVT.

The chain uses TRBV6-1 and TRBJ1-1; D is uncertain. CDR3 length: 14 residues. V was cut by 3 bases and J by 4 bases, with 12 bases left in between. Germline CDR1 reads MNHNS; CDR2 reads SASEGT. CDR3 in DNA: TGTGCCAGCAGTGATCCGGGAGCTTTCACTGAAGCTTTCTTT. Its translation is CASSDPGAFTEAFF.

The table lists this clone with a few counts. The rearrangement links TRBV25-1 to TRBJ2-7, with a weak D call TRBD1 (6 bases). CDR3 length: 13 residues. Germline V gene data show CDR1 as MGHDK and CDR2 as SYGVNS. Trimming took 3 bases from V and 4 from J, leaving 10 bases between them. As DNA, the CDR3 is TGTGCCAGCAGTGACCCAGGGGAATACGAGCAGTACTTC. It encodes CASSDPGEYEQYF.

The chain uses TRBV4-1 and TRBJ2-3; TRBD2 agrees at 10 bases. CDR3 length: 15 amino acids. Germline V lookup: CDR1 MGHRA, CDR2 YSYEKL. J gave up 1 base and V 6 bases, and 4 bases lay outside the gene matches. CDR3 sequence reads: CASRRLAGGTDTQYF. The CDR3 nucleotides read TGCGCCAGCAGACGTCTAGCGGGGGGCACAGATACGCAGTATTTT.

This clone was detected only a few times. The rearrangement joins TRBV7-6 to TRBJ1-4; D perhaps matches TRBD1 (6 bases). V lost 7 bases and J lost 8, with 11 bases in between. The CDR3 extends over 12 amino acids. The germline gives CDR1 SGHVS, CDR2 FNYEAQ. The CDR3 is CASTGTGEKLFF. DNA for the CDR3: TGTGCCAGCACCGGAACAGGGGAAAAACTGTTTTTT.